This TCR beta chain was identified in a study of shared clonotypes between healthy human individuals (dated by TCRdb to the early 2020s). In terms of the full investigation: The cohort included three men and a couple of women between 18 and 49 years of age. To estimate repertoire size and how much clonotype sharing occurs between individuals, the study deeply sequenced the blood TCR repertoires of five or six healthy adults. Libraries were prepared and TCR repertoires were sequenced by different laboratories using diverse techniques, in order to increase sequencing depth and limit assay-specific biases. Each donor's leukapheresis produced roughly between about 0.85 and 10 billion PBMCs.

Here is what the overall study found, with its caveats: The genetic and exposure-history diversity represented was limited by the small number of donors. Only blood was sampled, and tissue TCR repertoires likely differ from those in blood. Pairwise subsampling indicated that sequencing depth was expected to affect the degree of clonotype sharing among donors.

From its cysteine to its phenylalanine, the CDR3 spans 15 amino acids. Here the CDR3 DNA is all that survives: 45 bases in frame from base 1. V and J are trimmed by 5 bases and 5 bases, and the gene matches miss 5 bases of the junction. Sequences SGDLS (CDR1) and YYNGEE (CDR2) are obtained from the germline V gene. Concerning this clone: It lacks a known antigen. Qualities for individual bases were not recorded, and no much larger clone is one base off.

The donors were healthy, HIV-negative adults with no recently reported acute infections or vaccinations. Only Caucasian adults living in Nashville, Tennessee, USA were represented among the donors. In the unsorted samples, some 94 million PBMCs were counted, and genomic DNA was extracted using the QIAamp DNA Blood Mini kit. After blood collection by leukapheresis, PBMCs were isolated using Ficoll-Histopaque density gradient centrifugation and then cryopreserved in the vapor phase of liquid nitrogen. Using the deep immunoSEQ assay, TCR CDR3 regions were amplified from genomic DNA by multiplex PCR. Genomic DNA extracted from each cell subset was distributed evenly over all wells of several immunoSEQ 96-well plates, and each plate served as one replicate. For unsorted PBMC, each replicate PCR was loaded with 300 ng genomic DNA, equivalent to around 30,000 T cell genomes. Unsorted PBMC genomic DNA was sequenced across ten immunoSEQ deep assay plates. Purified libraries were measured with a Qubit 3.0 fluorometer, size-checked on a Bioanalyzer 2100, and measured again with the KAPA Library Quantification kit. Each immunoSEQ 96-well plate was sequenced on its own single-read 150-cycle Illumina NextSeq 550 flow cell. The original pipeline was this. The immunoSEQ output contained only junctional sequences without quality scores, so filtering could not match that applied to full-length reads. Sequences were annotated with PyIR, a Python wrapper for IgBLAST v1.9, and V/J genes and CDR3 were assigned using IMGT germline references. Reads were removed for weak V/J assignments (E-value above 1e-6), missing CDR3, stop codons, out-of-frame junctions, or ambiguous translated residues. A V3J clonotype was defined by an identical inferred V gene, J gene, and CDR3 amino acid sequence. Percentage overlap between repertoires was computed as shared unique clonotypes divided by the size of the smaller repertoire. Three approaches were used to assess repertoire richness: RTK rarefaction, the Chao1 estimator, and Recon v2.1 estimates of unobserved clonotypes. TCRdb retrieved this table from immuneACCESS and kept in-frame rearrangements only. Not all clones are present; in checked studies, unresolved V genes account for under half, and no reason is known for the remainder. V and J calls and clone size come straight from that table; D and trimming were deduced from the DNA. Across this sample there are about half a million clones, with 79% seen only once. The top ten clones comprise over 10% of the sample.

In this chain, TRBV9 is recombined with TRBJ2-6, and TRBD2 matches 9 of the central bases. This clonotype originated in a woman in her forties in good health. Some clones in this sample may be carry-over from other donors' samples. Sequences were obtained from PBMCs. In nucleotides, the sequence is TGTGCCAGCAGTAGGTCTAGCGGGAGGGCCAACGTCCTGACTTTC. It specifies CASSRSSGRANVLTF.